One sample yielded the 21 T cell receptor beta chains listed below, sequenced in a study of cytomegalovirus exposure and HLA in healthy donors. Assay used: immunoSEQ multiplex PCR; TCRdb lists only in-frame clones, some missing. This table holds over 120,000 clones, 85% to 90% found once. Specimen: PBMCs. Receptors were obtained from a woman aged 30 to 39 in good health and CMV-seropositive.

This sequence joins TRBV27 and TRBJ1-5, with TRBD1 matching 8 bases. V was pared by 5 bases and J by 3 bases, with 3 bases of the junction left unmatched. The CDR3 totals 14 residues. Germline CDR1 reads MNHEY; CDR2 reads SMNVEV (reference sequence). The CDR3 is CASSPGGYNQPQHF. Written as DNA, the CDR3 is TGTGCCAGCAGTCCAGGGGGCTACAATCAGCCCCAGCATTTT.

V is TRBV7-9 and J is TRBJ2-1; D possibly corresponds to TRBD1 (5 bases). The V and J ends lost 1 base and 3 bases respectively, with 13 bases between them. Germline CDR1 and CDR2: SEHNR and FQNEAQ (reference sequence). The CDR3 is made up of 16 amino acids. CDR3 in DNA: TGTGCCAGCAGCTTAGTTGGGCAGGGCGACTACAATGAGCAGTTCTTC. It translates to CASSLVGQGDYNEQFF.

The V call is TRBV9, the J call TRBJ2-7; 8 bases fit TRBD2. Trimming took 4 bases from V and 6 from J; bases not matched to a gene: 15. From germline, CDR1 is SGDLS and CDR2 YYNGEE. This CDR3 region has 16 residues. CDR3: CASSPRGGTRAFEQYF. CDR3 nucleotide sequence: TGTGCCAGCAGCCCCCGAGGGGGGACTAGAGCTTTCGAGCAGTACTTC.

Here the CDR3 DNA reads TGTGCCAGCTCCGCCGACAGGCCCGGTGTTCAGCCCCAGCATTTT. Translated, it gives CASSADRPGVQPQHF. This chain joins TRBV18 and TRBJ1-5; tentative D call: TRBD1 (6 bases). Germline lookup yields CDR1 KGHSH and CDR2 LQKENI. The V end was cut by 6 bases, the J end by 6 bases, with 18 bases between. This CDR3 contains 15 residues.

The CDR3 nucleotides are TGTGCCAGCAGTTTTCTTCAGCGGGTGGTATCGACCTACGAGCAGTACTTC. Its translation: CASSFLQRVVSTYEQYF. This chain uses TRBV27 with TRBJ2-7; possible D gene TRBD2, 6 bases. Trimming cost V 3 bases and J 2 bases, with 20 bases left between them. This CDR3 is built from 17 residues. Germline loops: CDR1 MNHEY, CDR2 SMNVEV (reference sequence).

The chain combines TRBV15 with TRBJ2-7; the D gene is possibly TRBD1 (5 bases). The V gene lost 4 bases and the J gene lost 2 bases, with 9 bases spanning the gap. The germline CDR1 and CDR2 sequences are LNHNV and YYDKDF (reference sequence). CDR3 length equals 13 residues. This CDR3 reads CATSKDTAYEQYF. CDR3 sequence (DNA): TGTGCCACCAGCAAGGACACTGCCTACGAGCAGTACTTC.

This chain connects TRBV2 to TRBJ2-5, with TRBD1 as a possible D gene (7 bases). V lost 6 bases and J 0 bases, leaving 14 bases between the germline ends. Germline values: CDR1 SNHLY, CDR2 FYNNEI. The CDR3 extends over 15 amino acids. CDR3 sequence: CASRRRDRDQETQYF. The CDR3 coding sequence is TGTGCCAGCAGACGGAGGGACAGAGACCAAGAGACCCAGTACTTC.

J is TRBJ2-5 and V is TRBV5-5; TRBD2 aligns across 13 bases. Per germline, CDR1 SGHKS and CDR2 YYEKEE (reference sequence). This CDR3 region has 16 residues. Unmatched junction bases numbered 5, after V lost 3 bases and J lost 3 bases. The CDR3 loop reads CASSSQTSGGKETQYF. In DNA form, the CDR3 reads TGTGCCAGCAGCTCTCAGACTAGCGGGGGGAAAGAGACCCAGTACTTC.

The gene calls are TRBV4-2 and TRBJ2-2, with 11 bases lining up with TRBD2. The CDR3 is 18 amino acids. V lost 3 bases, J lost 0 bases, and 6 bases stayed unmatched. CDR1 is LGHNA, CDR2 YNFKEQ, per germline. The CDR3 is CASSQVLAGATNTGELFF. The DNA for the CDR3 is TGTGCCAGCAGCCAGGTACTAGCGGGGGCTACGAACACCGGGGAGCTGTTTTTT.

J is TRBJ1-1 and V is TRBV5-4; D perhaps matches TRBD1 (6 bases). V was cut by 4 bases and J by 7 bases, with 17 bases left in between. There are 14 residues in the CDR3. Germline loops: CDR1 SGHNT, CDR2 YYREEE (reference sequence). The DNA for the CDR3 is TGTGCCAGCAGCGCACAGGGTCTCGGTCGTGAAGCTTTCTTT. Translation gives CASSAQGLGREAFF.

The chain recombines TRBV7-2 with TRBJ2-7; D unclear. CDR1 SGHTA and CDR2 FQGNSA come from the germline V gene. V lost 4 bases and J 12 bases, leaving 19 bases between the germline ends. This CDR3 spans 13 amino acids. CDR3 coding DNA: TGTGCCAGCAGCTACTTGACACCCGCCCAGCCGTACTTC. This translates into CASSYLTPAQPYF.

This rearrangement joins TRBV27 to TRBJ2-1, with 10 bases lining up with TRBD2. CDR1 is MNHEY, CDR2 SMNVEV, per germline (reference sequence). V was pared by 7 bases and J by 6 bases, with 12 bases of the junction left unmatched. This CDR3 spans 16 amino acids. The CDR3: CASNSYRLAGGNEQFF. Written as DNA, the CDR3 is TGTGCCAGCAATTCGTACCGACTAGCGGGTGGCAATGAGCAGTTCTTC.

The gene calls are TRBV4-1 and TRBJ2-1, with 9 bases lining up with TRBD2. Trimming cost V 0 bases and J 4 bases; bases outside gene matches: 4. The germline V gene has CDR1 MGHRA and CDR2 YSYEKL. The CDR3 length is 16 residues. The CDR3: CASSQEEAGGYNEQFF. In DNA, the CDR3 is TGCGCCAGCAGCCAAGAGGAGGCGGGAGGGTACAATGAGCAGTTCTTC.

The chain combines TRBV5-1 with TRBJ2-5; tentatively, D is TRBD1 (6 bases). The CDR3 has 16 amino acids. V was cut by 0 bases and J by 2 bases, with 14 bases left in between. The germline V gene has CDR1 SGHRS and CDR2 YFSETQ. The CDR3 nucleotides are TGCGCCAGCAGCTTGGGGACAGCAAGGCGGCAAGAGACCCAGTACTTC. Protein sequence: CASSLGTARRQETQYF.

This sequence joins TRBV19 and TRBJ1-1; TRBD1 matches at 8 bases. The CDR3 extends over 13 amino acids. From germline, CDR1 is LNHDA and CDR2 SQIVND (reference sequence). J was trimmed by 6 bases and V by 5 bases; bases with no gene match: 5. CDR3 coding DNA: TGTGCCAGTAGTGCCCAACAGGGGGCTGAAGCTTTCTTT. This gives the protein CASSAQQGAEAFF.

This chain connects TRBV7-9 to TRBJ2-1; D might be TRBD2 (5 bases). CDR1 is SEHNR and CDR2 is FQNEAQ in the germline V gene (reference sequence). V was shortened by 7 bases and J by 9 bases, with 10 bases between the two germline ends. This CDR3 has 11 amino acids. CDR3 protein: CASIRSGEQFF. CDR3 nucleotides: TGTGCCAGCATACGGAGCGGTGAGCAGTTCTTC.

The V and J genes are TRBV6-1 and TRBJ2-1, with D maybe TRBD1 (5 bases). The CDR3 has 14 residues. V lost 3 bases to trimming and J lost 5 bases, with 11 bases between them. The germline gives CDR1 MNHNS, CDR2 SASEGT. The CDR3 loop is CASSEMDINNEQFF. The DNA for the CDR3 is TGTGCCAGCAGTGAGATGGACATCAACAATGAGCAGTTCTTC.

This clone was recorded only once. V and J are TRBV20-1 and TRBJ1-1; the D gene is possibly TRBD1 (6 bases). CDR1 DFQATT and CDR2 SNEGSKA come from the germline V gene (reference sequence). There are 10 residues in the CDR3. CDR3 residues: CSPRGTEAFF. For the CDR3, the DNA is TGCAGCCCGAGGGGGACTGAAGCTTTCTTT.

The chain couples TRBV23-1 to TRBJ1-3, with D tentatively TRBD1 (6 bases). TRBV23-1 is identified as an open reading frame with a role that is uncertain. The CDR3 runs 15 residues. V was clipped by 3 bases and J by 4 bases, with 13 bases between them. The CDR3 bases are TGCGCCAGCAGTCACCTACAGGGACACGGAAACACCATATATTTT. Its translation: CASSHLQGHGNTIYF.

The chain links TRBV10-3 to TRBJ2-7; D may correspond to TRBD1 or TRBD2 (5 bases each). Trimming shortened V by 4 bases and J by 0 bases, and 10 bases separated the two germline ends. The CDR3 spans 14 residues. CDR1 and CDR2 (germline): ENHRY, SYGVKD. The CDR3, as DNA: TGTGCCATCAGTGTGTCAGGGAGCTCCTACGAGCAGTACTTC. Its protein is CAISVSGSSYEQYF.

In nucleotides, the CDR3 is TGTGCCAGCAGCTATGGACTAGCGGGAGGAAATGAGCAGTTCTTC. Translating it yields CASSYGLAGGNEQFF. J is TRBJ2-1 and V is TRBV11-3; 14 bases fit TRBD2. The CDR3 sequence is 15 residues long. V shed 4 bases, J shed 7 bases, and the junction held 3 bases outside the gene matches. Germline CDR1 and CDR2: SGHNT and YENEEA.